This entry lists 3 T cell receptor beta chains sequenced from one sample in a study of T cell changes during pregnancy in multiple sclerosis. Using immunoSEQ multiplex PCR, the repertoire was profiled, and TCRdb retains in-frame clones only, with some absent. The sample includes tens of thousands of clones, around 94% seen only once; the top ten take just over 2%. The specimen was peripheral blood, collected after pregnancy. These receptors originate from a female donor with multiple sclerosis, enrolled in a pregnancy study.

The chain employs TRBV19 and TRBJ2-3; D is ambiguous. The CDR3 spans 14 residues. Trimming took 3 bases from V and 2 from J, leaving 9 bases between them. Germline V gene data show CDR1 as LNHDA and CDR2 as SQIVND (reference sequence). The CDR3 sequence is CASSMRLHTDTQYF. The CDR3 DNA sequence: TGTGCCAGTAGTATGAGACTGCACACAGATACGCAGTATTTT.

This clone was counted a few times. The CDR3 DNA sequence: TGTGCCAGCAGCCAGGGGTACATTGAAGCTTTCTTT. Translated, it gives CASSQGYIEAFF. The J gene is TRBJ1-1, the V gene TRBV11-2; D may be TRBD1 (6 bases). CDR1 is SGHAT, CDR2 FQNNGV, per germline. CDR3 length: 12 amino acids. V dropped 5 bases and J dropped 7 bases, with 11 bases sitting between them.

V is TRBV11-3 and J is TRBJ2-5; D unresolved. The CDR3 runs to 12 residues. Germline V gene lookup returns CDR1 SGHNT and CDR2 YENEEA. Trimming stripped 5 bases from V and 2 bases from J, with 6 bases between. CDR3 in DNA: TGTGCCAGCAGCCGCACACAAGAGACCCAGTACTTC. It specifies CASSRTQETQYF.